The next 21 T cell receptor beta chains were all read from a single sample in a study of T cell repertoires in cytomegalovirus infection. MiXCR was run by TCRdb on the reads, yielding one entry per CDR3 protein. The sample comprises about 160,000 distinct CDR3 sequences, about 22% of which are singletons, and under 30% rests with the top ten. These receptors' antigens are unknown. Sequenced material: CD8+ T cells from cultured PBMCs, taken from culture after CMV antigen stimulation. These receptors were obtained from a human donor in good health (CMV status not recorded). Some clones in this sample may be carry-over from other donors' samples.

The genes are TRBV4-3 and TRBJ2-7, with D unresolved. The germline V gene encodes CDR1 LGHNA and CDR2 YSLEER. The CDR3 contains 13 residues. Trimming took off 0 bases at V and 2 bases at J, with 5 bases between the two ends. DNA for the CDR3: TGCGCCAGCAGCCAAGACAGAGCCTACGAGCAGTACTTC. Translation: CASSQDRAYEQYF.

This clonotype has a handful of counts. J is TRBJ2-1 and V is TRBV7-9, with D hard to call. The CDR3 extends over 14 amino acids. CDR1 is SEHNR and CDR2 is FQNEAQ in the germline V gene (reference sequence). Trimming removed 1 base from V and 4 bases from J, with 8 bases in between. The CDR3 loop is CASSLVTAYNEQFF. The DNA of the CDR3 is TGTGCCAGCAGCTTAGTTACAGCATACAATGAGCAGTTCTTC.

This clonotype was observed at least ten times. The CDR3 is CASSARQGGSTDTQYF. The CDR3 coding sequence is TGTGCCAGCAGCGCTCGACAGGGGGGAAGCACAGATACGCAGTATTTT. This rearrangement joins TRBV7-2 to TRBJ2-3; 9 bases are a match to TRBD1. Trimming removed 5 bases from V and 0 bases from J; junction bases left unmatched: 6. In germline, CDR1 is SGHTA, CDR2 FQGNSA. The CDR3 length is 16 residues. The full variable domain, in which reference TRBV7-2 and TRBJ2-3 provide the parts outside the CDR3, is GAGVSQSPSNKVTEKGKDVELRCDPISGHTALYWYRQSLGQGLEFLIYFQGNSAPDKSGLPSDRFSAERTGGSVSTLTIQRTQQEDSAVYLCASSARQGGSTDTQYFGPGTRLTVL.

This clonotype was counted a few times. J is TRBJ1-1 and V is TRBV7-2, with D possibly matching TRBD1 (6 bases). V shed 5 bases and J shed 3 bases, with 19 bases lying between them. Germline lookup yields CDR1 SGHTA and CDR2 FQGNSA. This CDR3 comprises 16 residues. The CDR3 region has the DNA TGTGCCAGCAGCGTCAGCGGGGGGCTTCCAGACACTGAAGCTTTCTTT. Translating gives CASSVSGGLPDTEAFF.

The genes are TRBV7-6 and TRBJ1-2; perhaps TRBD1 as D (6 bases). The germline V and J ends were trimmed by 4 bases and 8 bases, with 14 bases remaining between them. The germline V gene has CDR1 SGHVS and CDR2 FNYEAQ. This CDR3 is built from 13 residues. The CDR3 sequence is CASSSRGVEGYTF. CDR3 DNA sequence: TGTGCCAGCAGCTCAAGGGGGGTCGAGGGCTACACCTTC.

This clonotype was seen repeatedly, ten times or more. V usage is TRBV7-9 and J usage is TRBJ1-1, with D possibly TRBD1 on 5 matching bases. The V end was cut by 2 bases, the J end by 0 bases, with 13 bases between. Germline V lookup: CDR1 SEHNR, CDR2 FQNEAQ (reference sequence). The CDR3 extends over 16 amino acids. CDR3 region: CASSLLGDGVNTEAFF. CDR3 sequence (DNA): TGTGCCAGCAGCTTACTAGGGGATGGAGTGAACACTGAAGCTTTCTTT.

The gene calls are TRBV2 and TRBJ2-1; D remains ambiguous. The CDR3 has 17 residues. V gave up 0 bases and J gave up 7 bases, with 19 bases separating them. Germline CDR1 SNHLY, CDR2 FYNNEI. CDR3 residues: CASSEADPRAPTNEQFF. In DNA form, the CDR3 reads TGTGCCAGCAGTGAAGCGGACCCCCGAGCTCCTACAAATGAGCAGTTCTTC.

V is TRBV7-2 and J is TRBJ1-1, with D perhaps TRBD1 (6 bases). The CDR3 runs to 10 residues. CDR1 and CDR2 (germline): SGHTA, FQGNSA. The V and J ends lost 7 bases and 11 bases respectively, with 11 bases between them. The CDR3 region has the DNA TGTGCCAGCACCGAAAGGGGGGCTTTCTTT. Protein sequence: CASTERGAFF.

Only a few counts were recorded for this clonotype. The chain joins TRBV12-3 or TRBV12-4 to TRBJ1-1; TRBD1 aligns across 9 bases. The CDR3 sequence is 14 residues long. The trim removed 1 base at V and 10 bases at J, leaving 7 bases unmatched. CDR3 loop: CASSLEGQGYGAFF. The DNA of the CDR3 is TGTGCCAGCAGTTTAGAAGGACAGGGGTATGGAGCTTTCTTT.

This clonotype was counted a few times. The gene calls are TRBV11-2 and TRBJ2-1, with D possibly being TRBD2 (6 bases). Trimming stripped 3 bases from V and 4 bases from J, with 13 bases between. The germline V gene encodes CDR1 SGHAT and CDR2 FQNNGV. There are 15 residues in the CDR3. The CDR3 here is CASSLMGGVYNEQFF. The DNA of the CDR3 is TGTGCCAGCAGCTTGATGGGCGGGGTTTACAATGAGCAGTTCTTC.

This clonotype was counted once. CDR3 DNA sequence: TGTGCCAGCAGTTACCTCGGCGGGGGCCGGAGCACAGATACGCAGTATTTT. This codes for CASSYLGGGRSTDTQYF. The chain couples TRBV6-2 or TRBV6-3 to TRBJ2-3, with TRBD2 as a possible D gene (7 bases). Deletions cut 2 bases from V and 0 bases from J, with 15 bases between. The CDR3 is made up of 17 amino acids. Germline lookup yields CDR1 MNHEY and CDR2 SVGEGT.

This clonotype was recorded many times. The junction differs from germline at one of its ends, possibly a read error. This chain uses TRBV7-2 with TRBJ1-2; D gene ambiguous. The CDR3 is 14 amino acids. The germline V gene has CDR1 SGHTA and CDR2 FQGNSA. This chain's CDR3 is CASTLGSWFYGYTF. The CDR3 DNA follows: TGTGCCAGCACCTTAGGTTCGTGGTTCTATGGCTACACCTTC.

This clonotype came up a few times. The rearrangement links TRBV7-3 to TRBJ2-2, with D perhaps matching TRBD2 (6 bases). Germline V gene sequence: CDR1 SGHTA, CDR2 FQGTGA. V lost 4 bases to trimming and J lost 1 base, with 10 bases between them. This CDR3 contains 15 residues. CDR3 loop: CASSSQAGNTGELFF. For the CDR3, the DNA is TGTGCCAGCAGCTCCCAAGCGGGGAACACCGGGGAGCTGTTTTTT.

In its sample, this clonotype was seen a few times. This sequence joins TRBV7-2 and TRBJ2-3; tentative D call: TRBD1 (5 bases). Trimming stripped 2 bases from V and 0 bases from J, with 12 bases between. CDR3 size: 16 residues. Per the germline V gene, CDR1 is SGHTA and CDR2 is FQGNSA. CDR3 residues: CASSLRGSPSTDTQYF. In nucleotides, the CDR3 is TGTGCCAGCAGCTTAAGGGGCAGTCCTAGCACAGATACGCAGTATTTT.

The chain is built from TRBV11-2 and TRBJ2-2; D possibly corresponds to TRBD1 (6 bases). The CDR3 totals 14 residues. CDR1 is SGHAT, CDR2 FQNNGV, per germline. Trimming removed 4 bases from V and 6 bases from J, with 12 bases in between. The CDR3 sequence: CASSSGVPAGELFF. The CDR3 bases are TGTGCCAGCAGCTCAGGGGTCCCAGCCGGGGAGCTGTTTTTT. Full variable domain (missing parts from reference TRBV11-2 and TRBJ2-2): EAGVAQSPRYKIIEKRQSVAFWCNPISGHATLYWYQQILGQGPKLLIQFQNNGVVDDSQLPKDRFSAERLKGVDSTLKIQPAKLEDSAVYLCASSSGVPAGELFFGEGSRLTVL.

The chain uses TRBV4-3 and TRBJ2-2; TRBD2 matches 10 bases. V dropped 0 bases and J dropped 4; count of bases not matched to a gene: 11. The CDR3 runs to 19 residues. Germline CDR1 LGHNA, CDR2 YSLEER. This CDR3 reads CASSQEGGSGGPSTGELFF. The CDR3 bases are TGCGCCAGCAGCCAAGAGGGGGGTAGCGGGGGGCCGAGCACCGGGGAGCTGTTTTTT.

This clonotype was seen only a few times. The V call is TRBV7-9, the J call TRBJ1-4; TRBD1 might be the D (5 bases). From germline, CDR1 is SEHNR and CDR2 FQNEAQ (reference sequence). V gave up 4 bases and J gave up 8 bases, with 23 bases separating them. The CDR3 sequence is 17 residues long. Written as DNA, the CDR3 is TGTGCCAGCAGCTATCCCGATTTGGGGCCCATCGGGGAAAAACTGTTTTTT. As protein: CASSYPDLGPIGEKLFF.

This rearrangement joins TRBV6-2 or TRBV6-3 to TRBJ2-3, with 8 nucleotides matching TRBD2. V lost 10 bases to trimming and J lost 3 bases; unmatched junction nucleotides: 9. The CDR3 is 14 residues long. The germline V gene encodes CDR1 MNHEY and CDR2 SVGEGT. The CDR3 spells CAIESGGPTDTQYF. Written as DNA, the CDR3 is TGTGCCATCGAATCGGGGGGGCCGACAGATACGCAGTATTTT.

This clonotype was detected only a few times. This chain uses TRBV7-8 with TRBJ1-1; possibly TRBD1 for D (6 bases). Germline CDR1 SGHVS, CDR2 FQNEAQ. CDR3 length: 15 amino acids. V lost 1 base to trimming and J lost 0 bases, with 9 bases between them. CDR3 in DNA: TGTGCCAGCAGCTTAGGACGGACAGTGAACACTGAAGCTTTCTTT. Its translation: CASSLGRTVNTEAFF.

This clonotype occurred a few times. V gene TRBV4-3 combines with J gene TRBJ1-1; a weak D match, TRBD1 (5 bases). Trimming cost V 0 bases and J 0 bases, with 8 bases left between them. The CDR3 totals 15 residues. Germline CDR1 LGHNA, CDR2 YSLEER. The CDR3 sequence is CASSQEGTVNTEAFF. In nucleotides, the CDR3 is TGCGCCAGCAGCCAAGAGGGGACGGTGAACACTGAAGCTTTCTTT.

The chain employs TRBV7-2 and TRBJ2-1; D remains unclear. V was cut by 2 bases and J by 5 bases, with 13 bases left in between. Germline V lookup: CDR1 SGHTA, CDR2 FQGNSA. The CDR3 has 15 residues. CDR3 DNA sequence: TGTGCCAGCAGCTTAAGGCGGCGCTTTGACAATGAGCAGTTCTTC. Protein sequence: CASSLRRRFDNEQFF. The whole variable domain, remainder taken from reference TRBV7-2 and TRBJ2-1, is GAGVSQSPSNKVTEKGKDVELRCDPISGHTALYWYRQSLGQGLEFLIYFQGNSAPDKSGLPSDRFSAERTGGSVSTLTIQRTQQEDSAVYLCASSLRRRFDNEQFFGPGTRLTVL.